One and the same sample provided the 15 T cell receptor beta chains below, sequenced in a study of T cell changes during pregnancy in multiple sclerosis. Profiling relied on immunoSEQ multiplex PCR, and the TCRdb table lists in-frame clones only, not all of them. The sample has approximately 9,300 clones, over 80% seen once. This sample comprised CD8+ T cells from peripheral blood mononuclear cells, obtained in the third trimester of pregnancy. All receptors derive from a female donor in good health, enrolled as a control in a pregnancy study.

The DNA of the CDR3 is TGTGCCAGCAGCTCGGGACAGAGCTCTGGAAACACCATATATTTT. It encodes CASSSGQSSGNTIYF. The chain carries TRBV5-5 and TRBJ1-3, with 7 bases matching TRBD1. J gave up 0 bases and V 3 bases, and 3 bases lay outside the gene matches. From germline, CDR1 is SGHKS and CDR2 YYEKEE (reference sequence). This CDR3 is built from 15 residues.

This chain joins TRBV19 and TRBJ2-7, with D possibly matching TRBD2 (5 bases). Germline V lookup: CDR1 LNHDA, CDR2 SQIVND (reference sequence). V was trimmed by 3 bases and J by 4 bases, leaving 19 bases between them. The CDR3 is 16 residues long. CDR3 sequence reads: CASSMQSSGWRYEQYF. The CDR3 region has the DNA TGTGCCAGTAGTATGCAGTCGTCAGGATGGAGGTACGAGCAGTACTTC.

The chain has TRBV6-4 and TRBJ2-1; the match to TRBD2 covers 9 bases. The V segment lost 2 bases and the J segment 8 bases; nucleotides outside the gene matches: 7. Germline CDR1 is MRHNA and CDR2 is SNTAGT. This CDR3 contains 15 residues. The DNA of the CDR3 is TGTGCCAGCAGTGACAGCGGGGGGAGCGGGCATGAGCAGTTCTTC. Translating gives CASSDSGGSGHEQFF.

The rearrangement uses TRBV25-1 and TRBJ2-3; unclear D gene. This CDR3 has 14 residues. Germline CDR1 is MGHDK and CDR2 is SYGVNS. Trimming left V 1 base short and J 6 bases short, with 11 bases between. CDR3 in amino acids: CASSESTTPDTQYF. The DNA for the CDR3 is TGTGCCAGCAGTGAATCTACGACTCCTGATACGCAGTATTTT.

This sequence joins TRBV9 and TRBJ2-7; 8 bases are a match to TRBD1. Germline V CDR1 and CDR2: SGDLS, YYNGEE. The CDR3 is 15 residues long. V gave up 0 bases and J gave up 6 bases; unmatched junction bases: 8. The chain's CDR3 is CASSVGGQGPREQYF. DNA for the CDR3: TGTGCCAGCAGCGTAGGCGGACAGGGACCACGCGAGCAGTACTTC.

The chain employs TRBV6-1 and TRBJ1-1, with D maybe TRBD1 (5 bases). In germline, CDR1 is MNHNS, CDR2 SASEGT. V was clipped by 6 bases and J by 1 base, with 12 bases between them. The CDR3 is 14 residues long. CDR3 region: CASSGGVWNTEAFF. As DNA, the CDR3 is TGTGCCAGCAGCGGGGGGGTATGGAACACTGAAGCTTTCTTT.

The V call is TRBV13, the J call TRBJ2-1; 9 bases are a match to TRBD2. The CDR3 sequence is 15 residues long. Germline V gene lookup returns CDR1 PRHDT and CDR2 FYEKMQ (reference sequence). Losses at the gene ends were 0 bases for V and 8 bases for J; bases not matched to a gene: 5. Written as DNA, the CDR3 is TGTGCCAGCAGCTTAGGGTTAGCGGGGGCGGATGAGCAGTTCTTC. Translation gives CASSLGLAGADEQFF.

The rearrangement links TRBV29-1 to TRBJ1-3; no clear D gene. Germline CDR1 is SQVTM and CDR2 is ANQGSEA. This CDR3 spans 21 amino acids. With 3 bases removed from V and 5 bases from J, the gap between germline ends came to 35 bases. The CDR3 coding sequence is TGCAGCGTTGACACCCAAAGGCAGGAGGGCCCGAGACCTACAAAAAGAAACACCATATATTTT. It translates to CSVDTQRQEGPRPTKRNTIYF.

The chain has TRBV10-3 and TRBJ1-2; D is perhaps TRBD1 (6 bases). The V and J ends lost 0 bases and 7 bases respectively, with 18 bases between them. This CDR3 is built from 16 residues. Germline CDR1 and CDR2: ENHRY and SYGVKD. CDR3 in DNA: TGTGCCATCAGTGAGTCTAACAGGGCCGATTCTTTTGGCTACACCTTC. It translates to CAISESNRADSFGYTF.

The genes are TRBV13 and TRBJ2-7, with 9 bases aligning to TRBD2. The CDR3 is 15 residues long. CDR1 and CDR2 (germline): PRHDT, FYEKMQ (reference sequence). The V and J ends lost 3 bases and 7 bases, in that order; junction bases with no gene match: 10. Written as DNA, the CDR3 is TGTGCCAGCAGCTTCCCAGGTAGCGGGAGTAGGGAGCAGTACTTC. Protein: CASSFPGSGSREQYF.

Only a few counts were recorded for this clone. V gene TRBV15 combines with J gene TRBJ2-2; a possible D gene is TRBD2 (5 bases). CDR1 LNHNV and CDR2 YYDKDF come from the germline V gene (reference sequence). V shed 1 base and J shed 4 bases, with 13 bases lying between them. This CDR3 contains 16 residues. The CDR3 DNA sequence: TGTGCCACCAGCAGAGCACGGGGAAGGAGCACCGGGGAGCTGTTTTTT. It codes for CATSRARGRSTGELFF.

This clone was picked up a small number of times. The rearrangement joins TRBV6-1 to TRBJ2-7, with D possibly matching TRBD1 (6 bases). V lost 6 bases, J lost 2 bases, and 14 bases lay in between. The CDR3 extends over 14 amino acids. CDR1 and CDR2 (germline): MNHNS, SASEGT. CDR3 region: CASRGPGETYEQYF. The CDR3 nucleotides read TGTGCCAGCAGGGGACCAGGGGAGACCTACGAGCAGTACTTC.

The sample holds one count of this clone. CDR3 region: CASSEAGAEPQHF. DNA for the CDR3: TGTGCCAGCAGTGAAGCGGGTGCGGAGCCCCAGCATTTT. This chain links TRBV6-1 with TRBJ1-5, with D uncertain. Trimming stripped 0 bases from V and 8 bases from J, with 8 bases between. Germline loops: CDR1 MNHNS, CDR2 SASEGT. The CDR3 has 13 amino acids.

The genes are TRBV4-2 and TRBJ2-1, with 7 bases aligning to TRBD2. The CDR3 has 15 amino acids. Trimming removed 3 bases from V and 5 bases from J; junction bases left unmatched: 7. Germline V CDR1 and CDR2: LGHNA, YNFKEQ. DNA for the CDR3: TGTGCCAGCAGCCAGGGGAGGGAGGGTCACAATGAGCAGTTCTTC. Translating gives CASSQGREGHNEQFF.

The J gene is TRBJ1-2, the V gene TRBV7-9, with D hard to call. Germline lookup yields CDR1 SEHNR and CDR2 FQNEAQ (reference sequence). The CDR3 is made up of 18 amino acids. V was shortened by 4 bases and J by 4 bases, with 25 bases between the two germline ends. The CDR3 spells CASSSPEVEAPRGYGYTF. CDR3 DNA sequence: TGTGCCAGCAGCTCCCCAGAGGTCGAGGCCCCCCGGGGCTATGGCTACACCTTC.